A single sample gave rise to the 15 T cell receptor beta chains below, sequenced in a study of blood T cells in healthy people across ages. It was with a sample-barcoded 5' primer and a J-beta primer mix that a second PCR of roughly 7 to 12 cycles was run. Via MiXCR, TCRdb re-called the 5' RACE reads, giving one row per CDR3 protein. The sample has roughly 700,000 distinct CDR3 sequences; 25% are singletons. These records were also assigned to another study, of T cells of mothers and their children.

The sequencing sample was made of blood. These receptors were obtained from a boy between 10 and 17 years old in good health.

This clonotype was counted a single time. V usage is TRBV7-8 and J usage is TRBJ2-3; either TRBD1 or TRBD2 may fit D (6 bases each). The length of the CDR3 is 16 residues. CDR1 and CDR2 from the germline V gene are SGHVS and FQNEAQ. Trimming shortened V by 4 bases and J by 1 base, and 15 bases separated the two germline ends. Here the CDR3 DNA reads TGTGCCAGCAGCTCCTGGGGGCGGGACGGCACAGATACGCAGTATTTT. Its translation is CASSSWGRDGTDTQYF. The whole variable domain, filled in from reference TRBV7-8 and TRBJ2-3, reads GAGVSQSPRYKVAKRGQDVALRCDPISGHVSLFWYQQALGQGPEFLTYFQNEAQLDKSGLPSDRFFAERPEGSVSTLKIQRTQQEDSAVYLCASSSWGRDGTDTQYFGPGTRLTVL.

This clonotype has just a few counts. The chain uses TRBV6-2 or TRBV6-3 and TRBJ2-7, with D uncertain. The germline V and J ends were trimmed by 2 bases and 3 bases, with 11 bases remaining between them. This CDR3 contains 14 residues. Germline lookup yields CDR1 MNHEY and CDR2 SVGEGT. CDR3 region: CASSYARKDYEQYF. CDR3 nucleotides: TGTGCCAGCAGTTACGCTAGAAAGGACTACGAGCAGTACTTC.

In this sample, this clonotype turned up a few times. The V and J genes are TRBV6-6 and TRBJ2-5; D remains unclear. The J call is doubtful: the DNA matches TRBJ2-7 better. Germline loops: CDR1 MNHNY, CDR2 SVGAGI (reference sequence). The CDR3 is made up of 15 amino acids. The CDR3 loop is CASRLSTDFSYEQYF. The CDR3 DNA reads TGTGCCAGCAGACTTTCTACTGACTTCTCCTACGAGCAGTACTTC.

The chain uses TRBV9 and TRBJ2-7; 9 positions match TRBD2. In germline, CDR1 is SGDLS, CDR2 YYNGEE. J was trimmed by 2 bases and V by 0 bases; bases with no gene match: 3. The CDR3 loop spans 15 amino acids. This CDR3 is CASSVGAGGPYEQYF. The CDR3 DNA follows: TGTGCCAGCAGCGTAGGTGCGGGAGGGCCCTACGAGCAGTACTTC.

The CDR3 bases are TGTGCCAGCAGCTTAAAGAGCTCCTATAATTCACCCCTCCACTTT. It codes for CASSLKSSYNSPLHF. This sequence joins TRBV13 and TRBJ1-6, with unresolved D. This CDR3 comprises 15 residues. V lost 2 bases, J lost 0 bases, and 5 bases lay in between. The germline V gene has CDR1 PRHDT and CDR2 FYEKMQ (reference sequence).

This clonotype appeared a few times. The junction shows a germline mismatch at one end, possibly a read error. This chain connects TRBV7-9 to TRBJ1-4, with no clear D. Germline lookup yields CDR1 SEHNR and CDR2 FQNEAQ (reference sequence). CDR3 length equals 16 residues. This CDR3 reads CACSLRDYERDEKLFF. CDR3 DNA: TGTGCCTGCAGCTTAAGGGATTATGAGAGGGATGAAAAACTGTTTTTT.

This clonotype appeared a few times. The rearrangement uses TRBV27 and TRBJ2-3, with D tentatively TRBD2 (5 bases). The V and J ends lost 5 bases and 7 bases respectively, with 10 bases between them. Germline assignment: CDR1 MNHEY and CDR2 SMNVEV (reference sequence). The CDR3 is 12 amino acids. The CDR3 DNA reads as TGTGCCAGCAGTCCGACCGGGAATACGCAGTATTTT. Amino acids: CASSPTGNTQYF.

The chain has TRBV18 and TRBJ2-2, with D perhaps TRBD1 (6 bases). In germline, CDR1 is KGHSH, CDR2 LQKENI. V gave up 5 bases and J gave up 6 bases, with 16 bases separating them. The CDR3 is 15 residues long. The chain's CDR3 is CASSSYTGLSGELFF. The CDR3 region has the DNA TGTGCCAGCTCATCCTACACAGGGCTCTCCGGGGAGCTGTTTTTT.

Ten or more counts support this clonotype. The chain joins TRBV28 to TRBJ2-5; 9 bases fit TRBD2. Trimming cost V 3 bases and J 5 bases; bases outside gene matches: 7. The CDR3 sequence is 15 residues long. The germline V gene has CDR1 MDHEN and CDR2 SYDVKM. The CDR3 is CASSFGGRAGETQYF. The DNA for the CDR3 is TGTGCCAGCAGTTTTGGCGGGAGGGCCGGGGAGACCCAGTACTTC.

The CDR3, as DNA: TGTGCCAGCAGCAAAAGGACTAGCGGGGACACAGATACGCAGTATTTT. This codes for CASSKRTSGDTDTQYF. V is TRBV7-9 and J is TRBJ2-3, with 12 bases that match TRBD2. The CDR3 length is 16 residues. Germline V lookup: CDR1 SEHNR, CDR2 FQNEAQ (reference sequence). V dropped 5 bases and J dropped 2; count of bases not matched to a gene: 5.

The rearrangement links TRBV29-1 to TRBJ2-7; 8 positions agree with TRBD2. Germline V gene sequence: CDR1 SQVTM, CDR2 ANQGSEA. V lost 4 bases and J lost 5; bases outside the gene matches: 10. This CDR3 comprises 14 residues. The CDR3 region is CSVGFGLAIHEQYF. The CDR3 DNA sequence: TGCAGCGTTGGATTCGGACTAGCAATCCACGAGCAGTACTTC.

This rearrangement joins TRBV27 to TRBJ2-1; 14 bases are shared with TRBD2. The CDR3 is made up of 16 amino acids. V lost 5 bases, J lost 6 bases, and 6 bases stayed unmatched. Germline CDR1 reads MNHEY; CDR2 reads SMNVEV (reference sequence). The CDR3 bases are TGTGCCAGCAGTCCCTTGACTAGCGGGAGGGCCAATGAGCAGTTCTTC. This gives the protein CASSPLTSGRANEQFF.

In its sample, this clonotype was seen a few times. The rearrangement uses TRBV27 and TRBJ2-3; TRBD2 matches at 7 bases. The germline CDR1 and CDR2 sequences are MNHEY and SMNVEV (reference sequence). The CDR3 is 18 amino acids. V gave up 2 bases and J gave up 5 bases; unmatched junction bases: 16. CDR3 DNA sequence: TGTGCCAGCAGTTTACCGGCTTACGGGGCGGGAGCGGGAGATACGCAGTATTTT. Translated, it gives CASSLPAYGAGAGDTQYF.

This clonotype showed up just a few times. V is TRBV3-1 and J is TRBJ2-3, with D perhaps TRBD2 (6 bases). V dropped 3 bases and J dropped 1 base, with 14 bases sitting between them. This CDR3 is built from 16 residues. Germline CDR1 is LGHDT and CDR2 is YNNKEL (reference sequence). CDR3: CASSHLRDSGTDTQYF. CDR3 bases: TGTGCCAGCAGCCACCTCCGGGACTCAGGCACAGATACGCAGTATTTT.

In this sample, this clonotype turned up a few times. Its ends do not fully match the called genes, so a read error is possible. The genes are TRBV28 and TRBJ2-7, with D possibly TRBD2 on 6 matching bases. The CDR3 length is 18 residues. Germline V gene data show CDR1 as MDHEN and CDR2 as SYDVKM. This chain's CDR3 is CAGSLISLGRGFTYEQYF. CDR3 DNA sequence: TGTGCCGGCAGTCTAATCTCCCTGGGGCGGGGATTCACCTACGAGCAGTACTTC.